This T cell receptor beta chain was documented in a study of blood T cell repertoires in COVID-19. Study-level background: Acute-phase and convalescent COVID-19 samples originated in the United States, Italy and Spain. T cells, B-cell-depleted T cells, or PBMCs provided the cDNA or gDNA that served as material.

Trimming removed 2 bases from V and 4 bases from J, with 9 bases in between. CDR3 length equals 14 residues. Germline values: CDR1 MDHEN, CDR2 SYDVKM. Original analysis: From reference gene primer amplification, estimates of nucleated cell counts were derived. The method was immunoSEQ multiplex PCR; TCRdb's version includes in-frame clones alone and lacks a portion of them. That table furnishes V, J and clone size, whereas the DNA furnished D and trimming. This table holds about 72,000 clones, 70% to 90% found once. This receptor was taken from a man between 65 and 79 years old with active or convalescent COVID-19. V is TRBV28 and J is TRBJ1-3; possible D gene TRBD1, 6 bases. Sequenced sample: peripheral blood. The chain's CDR3 is CASSLQGTGNTIYF. In DNA form, the CDR3 reads TGTGCCAGCAGTTTACAGGGGACAGGAAACACCATATATTTT. Full variable domain (missing parts from reference TRBV28 and TRBJ1-3): DVKVTQSSRYLVKRTGEKVFLECVQDMDHENMFWYRQDPGLGLRLIYFSYDVKMKEKGDIPEGYSVSREKKERFSLILESASTNQTSMYLCASSLQGTGNTIYFGEGSWLTVV.